Each of the 19 T cell receptor beta chains below was sequenced from the same sample in a study of blood T cell repertoires in COVID-19. Clones were sequenced by immunoSEQ multiplex PCR, and TCRdb holds only the in-frame ones, with some missing. The data show some 21,000 clones, roughly 73% seen once. The specimen sequenced was peripheral blood. Receptors were obtained from a human donor in a cohort sampled during active or convalescent COVID-19.

CDR3 sequence reads: CASSLEAGRNTEAFF. CDR3 nucleotide sequence: TGCGCCAGCAGCTTGGAGGCGGGGAGGAACACTGAAGCTTTCTTT. The V and J genes are TRBV5-1 and TRBJ1-1; D call uncertain. CDR1 is SGHRS, CDR2 YFSETQ, per germline. This CDR3 is 15 amino acids long. V was trimmed by 0 bases and J by 1 base, leaving 10 bases between them.

This sequence joins TRBV12-5 and TRBJ2-3; 10 bases map to TRBD1. There are 16 residues in the CDR3. After removal of 4 bases from V and 1 base from J, the junction contained 5 bases not matched to a gene. Germline assignment: CDR1 LGHNT and CDR2 FRNRAP. This CDR3 is CASGSGQGRGTDTQYF. The CDR3 DNA sequence: TGTGCTAGTGGTTCGGGACAGGGGAGGGGCACAGATACGCAGTATTTT.

The gene calls are TRBV27 and TRBJ1-6; no clear D gene. This CDR3 contains 14 residues. Deletions cut 1 base from V and 5 bases from J, with 6 bases between. Looked up from germline, CDR1 is MNHEY and CDR2 is SMNVEV (reference sequence). In DNA, the CDR3 is TGTGCCAGCAGTTTATACAGAAATAATTCACCCCTCCACTTT. Translating it yields CASSLYRNNSPLHF.

The CDR3 DNA is TGTGCCAGCAGCTTCCCCGCGAACACCGGGGAGCTGTTTTTT. Protein product: CASSFPANTGELFF. The chain carries TRBV5-6 and TRBJ2-2, with D unresolved. This CDR3 is 14 amino acids long. Trimming left V 2 bases short and J 0 bases short, with 5 bases between. CDR1 is SGHDT and CDR2 is YYEEEE in the germline V gene.

The V gene is TRBV30, the J gene TRBJ2-7, with 7 nucleotides matching TRBD1. The length of the CDR3 is 16 residues. J gave up 3 bases and V 1 base, and 12 bases lay outside the gene matches. Per germline, CDR1 GTSNPN and CDR2 SVGIG (reference sequence). The CDR3 nucleotides are TGTGCCTGGAGTGGTCTAGTGACAGGGAGTTACTACGAGCAGTACTTC. It is translated as CAWSGLVTGSYYEQYF.

J is TRBJ2-1 and V is TRBV3-1 (or the pseudogene TRBV3-2), with 12 bases matching TRBD2. The junction had 3 bases not matched to a gene; V was cut back by 8 bases and J by 7 bases. Germline V gives CDR1 LGHDT, CDR2 YNNKEL (reference sequence). The CDR3 is 13 amino acids. Here the CDR3 reads CASRLAGVNEQFF. The CDR3 bases are TGTGCCAGCCGACTAGCGGGAGTGAATGAGCAGTTCTTC.

The chain couples TRBV30 to TRBJ2-2; 7 nucleotides match TRBD2. This CDR3 comprises 15 residues. CDR1 and CDR2 from the germline V gene are GTSNPN and SVGIG (reference sequence). V lost 3 bases, J lost 0 bases, and 4 bases stayed unmatched. In DNA form, the CDR3 reads TGTGCCTGGAGGACTAGCAGAACGAACACCGGGGAGCTGTTTTTT. Translated, it gives CAWRTSRTNTGELFF.

This clone appeared many times. The chain has TRBV29-1 and TRBJ1-4; D is perhaps TRBD1 (5 bases). In germline, CDR1 is SQVTM, CDR2 ANQGSEA. The CDR3 extends over 14 amino acids. Trimming cost V 8 bases and J 5 bases, with 18 bases left between them. CDR3 DNA: TGCAGCACTCGAGGTGCAGGGAAAAATGAAAAACTGTTTTTT. Translated, it gives CSTRGAGKNEKLFF.

The chain is built from TRBV19 and TRBJ1-5, with 11 bases identical to TRBD1. Looked up from germline, CDR1 is LNHDA and CDR2 is SQIVND (reference sequence). Trimming at V came to 6 bases and at J to 6 bases, leaving 10 bases not matched to a gene. This CDR3 is 16 amino acids long. CDR3 nucleotides: TGTGCCAGTAGATCCCATGGACAGGGGGCTGGTCAGCCCCAGCATTTT. It specifies CASRSHGQGAGQPQHF.

The chain uses TRBV5-1 and TRBJ2-1, with TRBD1 as a possible D gene (5 bases). CDR1 and CDR2 (germline): SGHRS, YFSETQ. This CDR3 is built from 14 residues. V was shortened by 2 bases and J by 2 bases, with 8 bases between the two germline ends. CDR3 region: CASSFEQAYNEQFF. As DNA, the CDR3 is TGCGCCAGCAGCTTCGAACAGGCCTACAATGAGCAGTTCTTC.

A single count supports this clone. The J gene is TRBJ1-5, the V gene TRBV12-3 or TRBV12-4, with D unresolved. The CDR3 extends over 13 amino acids. V was shortened by 7 bases and J by 9 bases, with 16 bases between the two germline ends. In nucleotides, the CDR3 is TGTGCCAGCACCCTAGACGAGGGCTTGCCCCAGCATTTT. Translating it yields CASTLDEGLPQHF.

J is TRBJ2-2 and V is TRBV5-6; 9 positions match TRBD2. Germline lookup yields CDR1 SGHDT and CDR2 YYEEEE. The CDR3 contains 16 residues. Germline trimming cut 3 bases from V and 4 bases from J; bases unmatched to any gene: 7. The CDR3 bases are TGTGCCAGCAGCTCCTTAGCGGGAGAAGTCACCGGGGAGCTGTTTTTT. Encoded protein: CASSSLAGEVTGELFF.

This clone has at least ten counts. V gene TRBV28 combines with J gene TRBJ2-3; tentative D call: TRBD2 (5 bases). This CDR3 has 15 amino acids. Looked up from germline, CDR1 is MDHEN and CDR2 is SYDVKM. The V end was cut by 5 bases, the J end by 4 bases, with 16 bases between. The CDR3 protein is CASSDPRGKSDTQYF. CDR3 sequence (DNA): TGTGCCAGCAGTGACCCCCGGGGAAAGTCAGATACGCAGTATTTT.

The J gene is TRBJ1-2, the V gene TRBV6-5; 9 bases are shared with TRBD1. The CDR3 is 14 amino acids. Losses at the gene ends were 5 bases for V and 3 bases for J; bases not matched to a gene: 4. Germline V gene lookup returns CDR1 MNHEY and CDR2 SVGAGI. This CDR3 is CASSRQGGDYGYTF. The CDR3 nucleotides are TGTGCCAGCAGTCGACAGGGGGGGGACTATGGCTACACCTTC.

The rearrangement links TRBV6-5 to TRBJ1-1, with no clear D. This CDR3 is built from 14 residues. Trimming cost V 0 bases and J 2 bases, with 7 bases left between them. Germline loops: CDR1 MNHEY, CDR2 SVGAGI. The CDR3 DNA reads as TGTGCCAGCAGTTACTCGAGGGTTAACACTGAAGCTTTCTTT. It specifies CASSYSRVNTEAFF.

The chain employs TRBV12-5 and TRBJ2-3; D remains ambiguous. Germline CDR1 and CDR2: LGHNT and FRNRAP. V shed 1 base and J shed 3 bases, with 14 bases lying between them. The CDR3 loop spans 16 amino acids. CDR3 DNA: TGTGCTAGTGGTTTGGGTAGCAGTGGGTCAACAGATACGCAGTATTTT. This gives the protein CASGLGSSGSTDTQYF.

This rearrangement joins TRBV5-1 to TRBJ1-5, with no clear D. This CDR3 region has 17 residues. With 0 bases removed from V and 1 base from J, the gap between germline ends came to 14 bases. In germline, CDR1 is SGHRS, CDR2 YFSETQ. CDR3 amino acids: CASSLGSGEGSNQPQHF. In DNA form, the CDR3 reads TGCGCCAGCAGCTTGGGTAGCGGGGAGGGCAGCAATCAGCCCCAGCATTTT.

The V gene is TRBV19, the J gene TRBJ1-2, with no clear D. V was clipped by 8 bases and J by 6 bases, with 13 bases between them. The CDR3 loop spans 12 amino acids. Germline CDR1 reads LNHDA; CDR2 reads SQIVND (reference sequence). CDR3 nucleotides: TGTGCCAGTCGTCTAGGCGCTAATGGCTACACCTTC. The encoded protein is CASRLGANGYTF.

This chain links TRBV7-9 with TRBJ2-1; 7 nucleotides line up with TRBD1. Germline V gene sequence: CDR1 SEHNR, CDR2 FQNEAQ (reference sequence). The CDR3 is made up of 15 amino acids. Trimming removed 5 bases from V and 0 bases from J; junction bases left unmatched: 4. The DNA of the CDR3 is TGTGCCAGCAGCGACAGGGCCTTCTCCTACAATGAGCAGTTCTTC. It codes for CASSDRAFSYNEQFF.